Listed below are T cell receptor beta chains from one sample, sequenced in a study of blood T cell repertoires in COVID-19. Assay used: immunoSEQ multiplex PCR; TCRdb lists only in-frame clones, some missing. The profile shows around 280,000 clones, around 89% of them singletons. The sample taken for sequencing was PBMCs or T cells enriched from blood (not recorded which). These receptors came from a woman between 18 and 29 years old with acute COVID-19. The CDR3 runs from the conserved cysteine through the conserved F or W. D genes are given only for firm matches. Where a row states a size, it is once, few, many or the class of an expanded clone; other rows omit it.

TRBD1 TRBJ2-7 NA TRBV19 CASTSGGPPYEQYF TGTGCCAGTACCTCAGGGGGCCCTCCCTACGAGCAGTACTTC
TRBD1 TRBJ1-1 NA TRBV18 CASSPQTGSTEAFF TGTGCCAGCTCACCACAGACAGGGTCCACTGAAGCTTTCTTT
TRBD2 TRBJ2-7 once TRBV6-5 CASSYSQLAGEEQYF TGTGCCAGCAGTTACTCGCAACTAGCGGGGGAAGAGCAGTACTTC
TRBD1 TRBJ2-1 NA TRBV3-1/TRBV3-2 CASNAGGSYNEQFF TGTGCCAGCAATGCAGGGGGCTCCTACAATGAGCAGTTCTTC
NA TRBJ2-7 NA TRBV11-2 CASRGQGLEQYF TGTGCCAGCAGGGGGCAAGGTCTCGAGCAGTACTTC
TRBD2 TRBJ2-1 NA TRBV3-1/TRBV3-2 CASSYPRSSGKDNEQFF TGTGCCAGCAGCTACCCGAGGTCTAGCGGGAAGGACAATGAGCAGTTCTTC
TRBD1 TRBJ2-3 NA TRBV24-1 CATSGGTGRSTDTQYF TGTGCCACCAGTGGCGGGACAGGGCGTTCCACAGATACGCAGTATTTT
TRBD2 TRBJ2-7 NA TRBV6-5 CASSPSGSGRYEQYF TGTGCCAGCAGCCCCAGCGGTAGCGGGAGGTACGAGCAGTACTTC
TRBD1 TRBJ2-7 NA TRBV13 CASSFSDRDHEQYF TGTGCCAGCAGCTTCTCGGACAGGGACCACGAGCAGTACTTC
NA TRBJ2-1 NA TRBV6-5 CASSYSPGNGYNEQFF TGTGCCAGCAGTTACTCTCCGGGAAACGGCTACAATGAGCAGTTCTTC
TRBD2 TRBJ2-1 NA TRBV5-1 CASSLTSGINEQFF TGCGCCAGCAGCCTGACTAGCGGGATCAATGAGCAGTTCTTC
NA TRBJ1-3 NA TRBV6-1 CASSERDTYRGNTIYF TGTGCCAGCAGTGAACGGGACACTTATCGTGGAAACACCATATATTTT
TRBD2 TRBJ2-1 NA TRBV3-1/TRBV3-2 CASSPWTSGRRDLSYNEQFF TGTGCCAGCAGCCCATGGACTAGCGGGAGGAGGGATTTATCCTACAATGAGCAGTTCTTC
NA TRBJ1-2 NA TRBV5-1 CASSGGHSVPLYGYTF TGCGCCAGCAGCGGGGGACATTCCGTACCCCTCTATGGCTACACCTTC
TRBD1 TRBJ1-1 NA TRBV5-1 CASSLGDRGGTEAFF TGCGCCAGCAGCTTGGGGGACAGGGGAGGCACTGAAGCTTTCTTT
NA TRBJ1-4 once TRBV6-5 CASSYSATTNEKLFF TGTGCCAGCAGTTACTCGGCCACAACTAATGAAAAACTGTTTTTT
TRBD1 TRBJ2-7 NA TRBV27 CASSLSPRGRLWQYF TGTGCCAGCAGTTTATCCCCTAGGGGGCGACTTTGGCAGTACTTC
NA TRBJ1-2 NA TRBV9 CASSVGQGYGYTF TGTGCCAGCAGCGTAGGGCAGGGGTATGGCTACACCTTC
TRBD2 TRBJ2-1 NA TRBV18 CASSQLAGGFNEQFF TGTGCCAGCTCACAACTAGCGGGAGGTTTCAATGAGCAGTTCTTC
TRBD2 TRBJ2-3 NA TRBV18 CASSKLAGVSADTQYF TGTGCCAGCTCAAAACTAGCGGGAGTGTCTGCAGATACGCAGTATTTT
TRBD2 TRBJ2-3 NA TRBV18 CASSPLSLATDTQYF TGTGCCAGCTCACCACTATCACTAGCGACAGATACGCAGTATTTT
NA TRBJ2-7 NA TRBV19 CASSIGQAHYEQYF TGTGCCAGTAGTATAGGACAGGCCCACTACGAGCAGTACTTC
TRBD1 TRBJ1-2 NA TRBV18 CASKTGGSGYTF TGTGCCAGCAAGACAGGGGGTAGTGGCTACACCTTC
NA TRBJ2-1 NA TRBV7-9 CASSPDLSSYNEQFF TGTGCCAGCAGCCCAGACTTGAGCTCCTACAATGAGCAGTTCTTC
NA TRBJ1-6 NA TRBV27 CASSFRGRNNSPLHF TGTGCCAGCAGTTTCAGGGGACGGAATAATTCACCCCTCCACTTT
NA TRBJ2-1 NA TRBV10-1 CASSEVTGREQFF TGCGCCAGCAGTGAGGTAACAGGGCGGGAGCAGTTCTTC
TRBD2 TRBJ2-3 NA TRBV28 CASSLASGSITQYF TGTGCCAGCAGTTTAGCTAGCGGGAGTATAACGCAGTATTTT